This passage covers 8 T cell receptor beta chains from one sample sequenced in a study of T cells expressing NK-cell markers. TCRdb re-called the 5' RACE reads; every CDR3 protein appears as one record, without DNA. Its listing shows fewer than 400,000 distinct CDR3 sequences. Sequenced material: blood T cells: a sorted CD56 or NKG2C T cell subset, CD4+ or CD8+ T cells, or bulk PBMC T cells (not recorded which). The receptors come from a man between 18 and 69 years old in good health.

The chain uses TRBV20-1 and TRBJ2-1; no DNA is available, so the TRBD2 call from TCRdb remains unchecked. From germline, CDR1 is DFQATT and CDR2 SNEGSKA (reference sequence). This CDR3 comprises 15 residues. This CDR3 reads CSADLLILAGSEQFF.

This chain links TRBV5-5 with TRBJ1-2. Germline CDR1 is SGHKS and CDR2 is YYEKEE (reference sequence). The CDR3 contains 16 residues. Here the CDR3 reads CASSRPLKGRNYGYTF.

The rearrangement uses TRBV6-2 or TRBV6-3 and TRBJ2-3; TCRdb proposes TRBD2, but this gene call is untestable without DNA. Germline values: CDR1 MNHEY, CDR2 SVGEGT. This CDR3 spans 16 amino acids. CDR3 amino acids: CASSRRPNFSTDTQYF.

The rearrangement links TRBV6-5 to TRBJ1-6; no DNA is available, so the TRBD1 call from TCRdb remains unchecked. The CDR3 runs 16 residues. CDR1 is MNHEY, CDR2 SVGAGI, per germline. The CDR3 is CASSFGQGAYNSPLHF.

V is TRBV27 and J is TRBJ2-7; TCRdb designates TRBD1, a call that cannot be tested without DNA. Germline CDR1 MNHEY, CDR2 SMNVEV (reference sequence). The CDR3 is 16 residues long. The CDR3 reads CASSLTGAGNFYEQYF.

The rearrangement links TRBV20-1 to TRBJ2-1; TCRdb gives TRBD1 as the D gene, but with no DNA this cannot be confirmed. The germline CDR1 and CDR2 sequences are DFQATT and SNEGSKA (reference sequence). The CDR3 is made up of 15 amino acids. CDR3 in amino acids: CSASLSGGAHNEQFF.

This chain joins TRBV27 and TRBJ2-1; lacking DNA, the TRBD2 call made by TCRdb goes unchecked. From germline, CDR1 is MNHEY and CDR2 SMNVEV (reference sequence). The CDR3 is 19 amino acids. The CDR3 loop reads CASSLRGNLAGGKLNEQFF.

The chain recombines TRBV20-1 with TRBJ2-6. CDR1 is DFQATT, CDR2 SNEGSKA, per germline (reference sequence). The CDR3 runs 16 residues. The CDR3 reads CSARARQGSGANVLTF.